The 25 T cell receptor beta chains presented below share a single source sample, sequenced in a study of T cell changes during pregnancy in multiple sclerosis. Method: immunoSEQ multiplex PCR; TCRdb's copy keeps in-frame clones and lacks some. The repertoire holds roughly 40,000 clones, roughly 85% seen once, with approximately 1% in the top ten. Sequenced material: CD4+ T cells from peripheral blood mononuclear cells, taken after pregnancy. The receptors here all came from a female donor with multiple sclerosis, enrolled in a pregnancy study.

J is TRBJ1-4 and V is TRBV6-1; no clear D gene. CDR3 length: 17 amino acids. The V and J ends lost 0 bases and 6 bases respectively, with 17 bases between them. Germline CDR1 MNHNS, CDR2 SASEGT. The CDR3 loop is CASSEALVGVAHEKLFF. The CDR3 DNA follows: TGTGCCAGCAGTGAAGCGCTTGTGGGAGTGGCCCATGAAAAACTGTTTTTT.

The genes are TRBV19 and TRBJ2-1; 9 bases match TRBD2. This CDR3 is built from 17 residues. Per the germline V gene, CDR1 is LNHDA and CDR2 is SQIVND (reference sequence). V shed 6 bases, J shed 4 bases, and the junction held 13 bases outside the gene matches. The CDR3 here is CASSLRAGGMSYNEQFF. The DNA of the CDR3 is TGTGCCAGTAGCCTCCGAGCGGGGGGCATGTCTTACAATGAGCAGTTCTTC.

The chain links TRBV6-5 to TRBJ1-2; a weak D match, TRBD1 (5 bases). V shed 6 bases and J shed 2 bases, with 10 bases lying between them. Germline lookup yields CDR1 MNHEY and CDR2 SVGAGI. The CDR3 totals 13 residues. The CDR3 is CASSLQGNYGYTF. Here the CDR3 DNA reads TGTGCCAGCAGCCTCCAGGGAAACTATGGCTACACCTTC.

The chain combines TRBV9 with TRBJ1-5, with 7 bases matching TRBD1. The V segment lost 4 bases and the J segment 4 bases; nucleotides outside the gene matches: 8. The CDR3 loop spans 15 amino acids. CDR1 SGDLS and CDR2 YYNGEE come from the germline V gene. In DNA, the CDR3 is TGTGCCAGCAGCCCAGGGGACAGTAGAAATCAGCCCCAGCATTTT. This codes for CASSPGDSRNQPQHF.

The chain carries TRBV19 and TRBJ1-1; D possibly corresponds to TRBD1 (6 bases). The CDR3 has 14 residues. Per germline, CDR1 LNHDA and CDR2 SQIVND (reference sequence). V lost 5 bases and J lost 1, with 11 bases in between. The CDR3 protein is CASSYQGGNTEAFF. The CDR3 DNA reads TGTGCCAGTAGTTATCAAGGGGGGAACACTGAAGCTTTCTTT.

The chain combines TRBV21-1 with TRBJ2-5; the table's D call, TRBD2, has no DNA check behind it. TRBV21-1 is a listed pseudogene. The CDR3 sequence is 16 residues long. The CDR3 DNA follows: TGTGCCAGCAGCAAAGCGGGGCGGGGGGGCCAGGAGACCCAGTACTTC. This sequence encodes CASSKAGRGGQETQYF.

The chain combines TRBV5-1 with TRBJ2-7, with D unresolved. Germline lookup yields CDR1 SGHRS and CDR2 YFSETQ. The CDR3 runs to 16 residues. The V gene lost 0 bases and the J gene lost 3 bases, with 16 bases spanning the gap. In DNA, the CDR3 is TGCGCCAGCAGCTTGGGACTCAACATGAACTACTACGAGCAGTACTTC. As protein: CASSLGLNMNYYEQYF.

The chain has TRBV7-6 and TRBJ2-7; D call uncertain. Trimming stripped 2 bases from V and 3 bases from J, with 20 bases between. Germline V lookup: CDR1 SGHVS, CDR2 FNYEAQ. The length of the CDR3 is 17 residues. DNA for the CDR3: TGTGCCAGCAGCTTATATCACCCGCAGACAAACTTCTACGAGCAGTACTTC. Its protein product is CASSLYHPQTNFYEQYF.

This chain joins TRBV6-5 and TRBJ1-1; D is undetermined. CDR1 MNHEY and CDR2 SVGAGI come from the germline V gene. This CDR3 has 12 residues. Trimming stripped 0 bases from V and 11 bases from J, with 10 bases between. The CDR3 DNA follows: TGTGCCAGCAGTTACTCGGGGAGGTGGGCTTTCTTT. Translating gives CASSYSGRWAFF.

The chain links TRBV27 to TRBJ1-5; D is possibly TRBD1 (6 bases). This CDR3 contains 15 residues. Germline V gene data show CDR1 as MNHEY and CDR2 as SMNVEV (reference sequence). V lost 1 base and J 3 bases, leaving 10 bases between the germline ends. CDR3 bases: TGTGCCAGCAGTTTATTAGGGGACACCAATCAGCCCCAGCATTTT. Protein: CASSLLGDTNQPQHF.

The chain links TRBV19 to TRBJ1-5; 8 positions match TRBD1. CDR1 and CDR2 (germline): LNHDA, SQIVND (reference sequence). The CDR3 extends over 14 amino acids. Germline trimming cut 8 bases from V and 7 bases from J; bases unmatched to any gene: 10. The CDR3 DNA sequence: TGTGCCAGTTCTTACGGGACAGGCGAGCAGCCCCAGCATTTT. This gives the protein CASSYGTGEQPQHF. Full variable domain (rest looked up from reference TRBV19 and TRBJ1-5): DGGITQSPKYLFRKEGQNVTLSCEQNLNHDAMYWYRQDPGQGLRLIYYSQIVNDFQKGDIAEGYSVSREKKESFPLTVTSAQKNPTAFYLCASSYGTGEQPQHFGDGTRLSIL.

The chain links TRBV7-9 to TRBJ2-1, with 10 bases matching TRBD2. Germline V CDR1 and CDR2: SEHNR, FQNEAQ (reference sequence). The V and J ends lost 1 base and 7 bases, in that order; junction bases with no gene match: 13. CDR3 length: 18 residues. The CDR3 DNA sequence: TGTGCCAGCAGCTTAGGCGGGACTAGCGTGGATCTGCGTAATGAGCAGTTCTTC. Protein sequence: CASSLGGTSVDLRNEQFF.

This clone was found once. The CDR3 sequence: CSVVAQGSEQFF. The CDR3 region has the DNA TGCAGCGTTGTCGCACAGGGTTCTGAGCAGTTCTTC. This rearrangement joins TRBV29-1 to TRBJ2-1, with D perhaps matching TRBD1 (6 bases). The CDR3 runs 12 residues. Between the trimmed V and J ends, which lost 4 bases and 9 bases, there was a span of 13 bases. Germline V gene data show CDR1 as SQVTM and CDR2 as ANQGSEA.

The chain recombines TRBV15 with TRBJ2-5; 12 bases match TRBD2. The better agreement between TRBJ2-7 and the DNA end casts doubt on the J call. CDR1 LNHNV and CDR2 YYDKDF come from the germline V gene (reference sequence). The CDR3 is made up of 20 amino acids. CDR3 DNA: TGTGCCACCAGCAGAGATCTCGGGACTAGCGGGCCCGGCGCGGCCTACGAGCAGTACTTC. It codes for CATSRDLGTSGPGAAYEQYF.

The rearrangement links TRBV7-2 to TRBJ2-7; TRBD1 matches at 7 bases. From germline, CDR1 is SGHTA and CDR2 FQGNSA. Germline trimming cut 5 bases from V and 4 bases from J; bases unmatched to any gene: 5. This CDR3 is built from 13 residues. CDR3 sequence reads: CASSQGQLYEQYF. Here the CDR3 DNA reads TGTGCCAGCAGCCAGGGACAGCTATACGAGCAGTACTTC. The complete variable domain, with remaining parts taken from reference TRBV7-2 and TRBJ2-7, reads GAGVSQSPSNKVTEKGKDVELRCDPISGHTALYWYRQSLGQGLEFLIYFQGNSAPDKSGLPSDRFSAERTGGSVSTLTIQRTQQEDSAVYLCASSQGQLYEQYFGPGTRLTVT.

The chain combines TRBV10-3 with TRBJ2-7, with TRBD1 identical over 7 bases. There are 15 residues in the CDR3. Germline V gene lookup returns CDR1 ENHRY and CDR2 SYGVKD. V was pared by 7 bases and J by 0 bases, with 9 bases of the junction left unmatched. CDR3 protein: CAINGETGSSYEQYF. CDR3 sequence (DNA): TGTGCCATCAATGGGGAGACAGGGAGCTCCTACGAGCAGTACTTC.

Here the CDR3 DNA reads TGTGCCGCCACATCCCCGGGGTTATCGAACACTGAAGCTTTCTTT. It yields the protein CAATSPGLSNTEAFF. The chain combines TRBV2 with TRBJ1-1; D is undetermined. Germline V gives CDR1 SNHLY, CDR2 FYNNEI. The CDR3 runs 15 residues. V shed 11 bases and J shed 1 base, with 20 bases lying between them. The whole variable domain, remainder taken from reference TRBV2 and TRBJ1-1, is EPEVTQTPSHQVTQMGQEVILRCVPISNHLYFYWYRQILGQKVEFLVSFYNNEISEKSEIFDDQFSVERPDGSNFTLKIRSTKLEDSAMYFCAATSPGLSNTEAFFGQGTRLTVV.

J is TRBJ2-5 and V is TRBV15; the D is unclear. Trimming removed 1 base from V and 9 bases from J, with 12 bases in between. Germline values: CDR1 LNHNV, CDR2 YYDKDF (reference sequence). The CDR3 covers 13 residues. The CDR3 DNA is TGTGCCACCAGCAGAGTTTCACAAAGTGCCCAGTACTTC. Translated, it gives CATSRVSQSAQYF.

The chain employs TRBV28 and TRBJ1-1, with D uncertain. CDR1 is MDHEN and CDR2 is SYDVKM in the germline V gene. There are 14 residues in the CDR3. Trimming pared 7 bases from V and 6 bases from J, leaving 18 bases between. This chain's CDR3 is CASTPRSLMAEAFF. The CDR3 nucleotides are TGTGCCAGCACCCCTAGATCCCTCATGGCTGAAGCTTTCTTT.

The CDR3 region is CASSLRTGVTFYEQYF. DNA of the CDR3: TGTGCCAGCAGCCTCAGGACGGGAGTGACTTTCTACGAGCAGTACTTC. This chain links TRBV7-8 with TRBJ2-7, with D tentatively TRBD2 (6 bases). The germline V gene has CDR1 SGHVS and CDR2 FQNEAQ. Trimming shortened V by 5 bases and J by 3 bases, and 20 bases separated the two germline ends. This CDR3 has 16 residues.

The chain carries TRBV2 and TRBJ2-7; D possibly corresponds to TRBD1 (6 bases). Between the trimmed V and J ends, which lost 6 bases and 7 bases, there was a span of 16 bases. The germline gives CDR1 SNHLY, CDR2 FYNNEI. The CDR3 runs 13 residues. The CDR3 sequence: CASRQDLDREQYF. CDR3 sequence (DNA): TGTGCCAGCAGGCAAGATCTAGACAGGGAGCAGTACTTC.

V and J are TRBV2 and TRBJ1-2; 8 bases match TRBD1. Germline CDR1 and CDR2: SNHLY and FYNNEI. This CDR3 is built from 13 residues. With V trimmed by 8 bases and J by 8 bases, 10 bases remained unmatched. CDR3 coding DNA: TGTGCCAGCGGGGACAGGACCCTGGAGGGCTACACCTTC. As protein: CASGDRTLEGYTF.

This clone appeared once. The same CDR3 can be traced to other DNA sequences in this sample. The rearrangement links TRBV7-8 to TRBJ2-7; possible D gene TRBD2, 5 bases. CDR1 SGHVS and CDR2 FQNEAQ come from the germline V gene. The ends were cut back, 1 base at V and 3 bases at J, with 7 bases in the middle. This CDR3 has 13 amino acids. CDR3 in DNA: TGTGCCAGCAGCTTAGTAGGAGGCTACGAGCAGTACTTC. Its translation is CASSLVGGYEQYF.

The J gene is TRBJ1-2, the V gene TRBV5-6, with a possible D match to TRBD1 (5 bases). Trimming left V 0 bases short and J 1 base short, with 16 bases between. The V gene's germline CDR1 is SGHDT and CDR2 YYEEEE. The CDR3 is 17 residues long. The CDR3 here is CASSLGRGEGDNYGYTF. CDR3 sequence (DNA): TGTGCCAGCAGCTTGGGCCGGGGGGAAGGGGATAACTATGGCTACACCTTC.

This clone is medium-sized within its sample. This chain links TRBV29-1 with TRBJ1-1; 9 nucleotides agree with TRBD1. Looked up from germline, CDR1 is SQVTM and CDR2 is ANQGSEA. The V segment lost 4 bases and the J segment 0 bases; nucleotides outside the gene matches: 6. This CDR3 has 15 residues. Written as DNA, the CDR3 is TGCAGCGTTGCCCCGGGACAGGGAATGAACACTGAAGCTTTCTTT. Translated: CSVAPGQGMNTEAFF.